What follows are 9 T cell receptor beta chains derived from one specimen sequenced in a study of T cell repertoires in cytomegalovirus infection (dated by TCRdb to about 2019). Sequenced using an Illumina HiSeq 1500. The public sequencing data were trimmed at Q25 with fastp and processed into clonotypes with MiXCR by TCRdb, which kept only in-frame beta chains. CDR3 protein sequences are deduplicated, and each keeps its most common genes and DNA. A total of about 260,000 distinct CDR3 sequences appear in this sample, roughly 13% of them only once. The top ten clonotypes cover about 8.7% of the sample. The sample comprised PBMCs. The receptors derive from a human donor in good health (CMV status not recorded). Some clones in this sample may be carry-over from other donors' samples.

This clonotype showed up just a few times. V gene TRBV7-3 combines with J gene TRBJ1-2, with no clear D. Between the trimmed V and J ends, which lost 5 bases and 3 bases, there was a span of 10 bases. Germline V lookup: CDR1 SGHTA, CDR2 FQGTGA. The CDR3 runs 13 residues. The CDR3 bases are TGTGCCAGCAGCCAGGACCGATACTATGGCTACACCTTC. Amino acids: CASSQDRYYGYTF.

This clonotype was found many times. J is TRBJ2-1 and V is TRBV7-7; 11 bases align to TRBD1. Trimming took 6 bases from V and 8 from J; bases not matched to a gene: 9. This CDR3 spans 15 amino acids. Germline V lookup: CDR1 SSHAT, CDR2 FNYEAQ (reference sequence). In DNA form, the CDR3 reads TGTGCCAGCAGTCCAGGGACAGGGGGTTATGATGAGCAGTTCTTC. This translates into CASSPGTGGYDEQFF.

This clonotype has a handful of counts. The chain combines TRBV7-9 with TRBJ2-1; D is ambiguous. This CDR3 is 14 amino acids long. Per germline, CDR1 SEHNR and CDR2 FQNEAQ (reference sequence). V dropped 4 bases and J dropped 4 bases, with 11 bases sitting between them. The CDR3 reads CASSSPGGYNEQFF. CDR3 coding DNA: TGTGCCAGCAGCTCCCCAGGCGGTTACAATGAGCAGTTCTTC.

This clonotype was recorded a few times. V is TRBV5-4 and J is TRBJ2-5; no definite D call. The ends were cut back, 5 bases at V and 7 bases at J, with 12 bases in the middle. This CDR3 region has 12 residues. Germline CDR1 and CDR2: SGHNT and YYREEE (reference sequence). Written as DNA, the CDR3 is TGTGCCAGCAGATCCCCCCCGGGGACCCAGTACTTC. Amino acid sequence: CASRSPPGTQYF.

The rearrangement joins TRBV20-1 to TRBJ1-1; 7 bases agree with TRBD1. Trimming took 3 bases from V and 3 from J; bases not matched to a gene: 4. The CDR3 is made up of 13 amino acids. The germline V gene has CDR1 DFQATT and CDR2 SNEGSKA (reference sequence). For the CDR3, the DNA is TGCAGTGCTAGCGCCGGGACAGACACTGAAGCTTTCTTT. Protein: CSASAGTDTEAFF.

This clonotype has at least ten counts. This chain joins TRBV5-6 and TRBJ2-2, with D unresolved. Between the trimmed V and J ends, which lost 1 base and 4 bases, there was a span of 8 bases. This CDR3 has 14 amino acids. In germline, CDR1 is SGHDT, CDR2 YYEEEE. DNA for the CDR3: TGTGCCAGCAGCTTGCTGTCCAGCACCGGGGAGCTGTTTTTT. This encodes CASSLLSSTGELFF.

This clonotype was seen a handful of times. The rearrangement links TRBV5-6 to TRBJ1-2; TRBD1 is a possible D gene (5 bases). Trimming took 4 bases from V and 0 from J, leaving 16 bases between them. The CDR3 spans 16 residues. From germline, CDR1 is SGHDT and CDR2 YYEEEE. CDR3 sequence (DNA): TGTGCCAGCAGCGAGTTCACAGGTGAAGCTAACTATGGCTACACCTTC. Amino acids: CASSEFTGEANYGYTF.

V is TRBV20-1 and J is TRBJ1-4; D unclear. Trimming shortened V by 7 bases and J by 8 bases, and 11 bases separated the two germline ends. Germline CDR1 DFQATT, CDR2 SNEGSKA (reference sequence). The CDR3 is 11 residues long. This CDR3 is CSGGFREKLFF. CDR3 nucleotide sequence: TGCAGTGGCGGGTTTCGAGAAAAACTGTTTTTT.

This chain uses TRBV20-1 with TRBJ2-1, with 9 nucleotides matching TRBD2. This CDR3 is built from 13 residues. Germline V gene data show CDR1 as DFQATT and CDR2 as SNEGSKA (reference sequence). For the CDR3, the DNA is TGCCGGCCCTCTAGCGGGGATTACAATGAGCAGTTCTTC. Its protein is CRPSSGDYNEQFF.